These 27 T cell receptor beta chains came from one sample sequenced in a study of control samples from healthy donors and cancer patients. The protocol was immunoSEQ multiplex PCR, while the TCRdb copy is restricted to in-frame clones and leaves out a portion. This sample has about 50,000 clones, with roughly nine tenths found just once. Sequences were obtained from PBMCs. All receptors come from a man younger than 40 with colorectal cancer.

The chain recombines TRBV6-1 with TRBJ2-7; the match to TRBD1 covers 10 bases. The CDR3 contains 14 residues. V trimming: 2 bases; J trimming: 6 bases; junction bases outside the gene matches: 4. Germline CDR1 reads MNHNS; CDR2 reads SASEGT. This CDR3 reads CASSEQGTGAEQYF. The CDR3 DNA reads TGTGCCAGCAGTGAACAAGGGACAGGGGCCGAGCAGTACTTC.

CDR3 bases: TGTGCCAGTAGCAGAACAGGGGACACTGAAGCTTTCTTT. Amino acid sequence: CASSRTGDTEAFF. The gene calls are TRBV19 and TRBJ1-1, with TRBD1 identical over 7 bases. Trimming took 6 bases from V and 3 from J; bases not matched to a gene: 4. The CDR3 contains 13 residues. In germline, CDR1 is LNHDA, CDR2 SQIVND (reference sequence).

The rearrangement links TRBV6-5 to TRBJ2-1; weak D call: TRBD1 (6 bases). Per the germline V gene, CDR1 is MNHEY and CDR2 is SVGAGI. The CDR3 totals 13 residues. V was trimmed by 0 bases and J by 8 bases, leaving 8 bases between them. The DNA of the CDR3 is TGTGCCAGCAGTTACTCTGGGGGCCATGAGCAGTTCTTC. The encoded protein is CASSYSGGHEQFF.

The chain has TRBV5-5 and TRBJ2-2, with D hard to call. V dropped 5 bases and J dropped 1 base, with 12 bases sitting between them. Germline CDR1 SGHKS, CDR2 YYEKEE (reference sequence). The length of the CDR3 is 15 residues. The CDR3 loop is CASSQRSGNTGELFF. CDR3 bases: TGTGCCAGCAGTCAGCGCTCAGGGAACACCGGGGAGCTGTTTTTT.

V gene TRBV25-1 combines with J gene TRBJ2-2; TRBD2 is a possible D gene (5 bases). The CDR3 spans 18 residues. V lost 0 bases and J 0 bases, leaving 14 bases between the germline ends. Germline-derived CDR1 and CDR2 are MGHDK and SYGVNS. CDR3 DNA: TGTGCCAGCAGTGAATATCATGGAGGCCTAGCGAACACCGGGGAGCTGTTTTTT. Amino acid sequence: CASSEYHGGLANTGELFF.

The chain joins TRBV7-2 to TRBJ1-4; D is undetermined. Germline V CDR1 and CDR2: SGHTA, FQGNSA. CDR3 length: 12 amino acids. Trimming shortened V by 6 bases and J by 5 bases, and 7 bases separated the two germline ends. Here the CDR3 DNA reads TGTGCCAGCAGAAGCCCGAATGAAAAACTGTTTTTT. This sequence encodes CASRSPNEKLFF.

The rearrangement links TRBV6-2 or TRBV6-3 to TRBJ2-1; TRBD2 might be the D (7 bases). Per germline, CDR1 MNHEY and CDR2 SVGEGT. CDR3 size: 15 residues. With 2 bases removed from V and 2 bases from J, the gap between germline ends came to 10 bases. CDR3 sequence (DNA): TGTGCCAGCAGTTACGGAGGGGGGGCCTACAATGAGCAGTTCTTC. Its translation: CASSYGGGAYNEQFF.

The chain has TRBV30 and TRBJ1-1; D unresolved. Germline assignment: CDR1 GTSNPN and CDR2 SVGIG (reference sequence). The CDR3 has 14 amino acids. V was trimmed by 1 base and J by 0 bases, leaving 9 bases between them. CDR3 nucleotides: TGTGCCTGGAGTGGGTATCGACTGAACACTGAAGCTTTCTTT. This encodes CAWSGYRLNTEAFF.

In DNA form, the CDR3 reads TGTGCCAGCAGCCCCGAAAACACCGGGGAGCTGTTTTTT. This translates into CASSPENTGELFF. This chain links TRBV5-4 with TRBJ2-2; D call uncertain. Germline-derived CDR1 and CDR2 are SGHNT and YYREEE (reference sequence). Trimming pared 4 bases from V and 2 bases from J, leaving 6 bases between. The CDR3 consists of 13 residues. Full variable domain (missing parts from reference TRBV5-4 and TRBJ2-2): ETGVTQSPTHLIKTRGQQVTLRCSSQSGHNTVSWYQQALGQGPQFIFQYYREEENGRGNFPPRFSGLQFPNYSSELNVNALELDDSALYLCASSPENTGELFFGEGSRLTVL.

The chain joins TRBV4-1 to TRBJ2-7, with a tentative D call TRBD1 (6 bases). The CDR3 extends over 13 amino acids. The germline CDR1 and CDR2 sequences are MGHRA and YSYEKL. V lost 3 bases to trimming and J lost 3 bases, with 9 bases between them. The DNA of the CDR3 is TGCGCCAGCAGCCAGGACAGTTACTACGAGCAGTACTTC. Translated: CASSQDSYYEQYF.

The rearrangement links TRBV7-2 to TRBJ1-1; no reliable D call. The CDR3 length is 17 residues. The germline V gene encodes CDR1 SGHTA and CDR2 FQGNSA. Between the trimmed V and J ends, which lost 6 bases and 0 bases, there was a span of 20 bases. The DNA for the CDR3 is TGTGCCAGCAGTTCTAGAAATGGGCGAAACTTGAACACTGAAGCTTTCTTT. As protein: CASSSRNGRNLNTEAFF.

CDR3 protein: CASSTGKGSGNTIYF. Written as DNA, the CDR3 is TGTGCCAGTAGTACAGGGAAGGGCTCTGGAAACACCATATATTTT. The genes are TRBV19 and TRBJ1-3; TRBD1 might be the D (5 bases). Germline V lookup: CDR1 LNHDA, CDR2 SQIVND (reference sequence). The CDR3 totals 15 residues. The germline V and J ends were trimmed by 4 bases and 0 bases, with 10 bases remaining between them.

The CDR3 protein is CASRGSGVDTEAFF. CDR3 nucleotide sequence: TGTGCCAGTAGGGGGAGTGGGGTTGACACTGAAGCTTTCTTT. V and J are TRBV19 and TRBJ1-1; D gene unclear. The germline V gene encodes CDR1 LNHDA and CDR2 SQIVND (reference sequence). This CDR3 contains 14 residues. V lost 6 bases and J 3 bases, leaving 14 bases between the germline ends.

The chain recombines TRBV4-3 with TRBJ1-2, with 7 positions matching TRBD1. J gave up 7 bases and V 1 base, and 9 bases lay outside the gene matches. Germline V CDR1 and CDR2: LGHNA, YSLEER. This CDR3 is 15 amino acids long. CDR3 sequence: CASSQVVDREGGYTF. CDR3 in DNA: TGCGCCAGCAGCCAAGTGGTCGACAGGGAGGGTGGCTACACCTTC.

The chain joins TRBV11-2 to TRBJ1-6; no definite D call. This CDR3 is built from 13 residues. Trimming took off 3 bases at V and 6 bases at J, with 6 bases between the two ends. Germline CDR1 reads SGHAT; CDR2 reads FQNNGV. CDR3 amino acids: CASSLVLNSPLHF. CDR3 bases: TGTGCCAGCAGCTTGGTCCTTAATTCACCCCTCCACTTT.

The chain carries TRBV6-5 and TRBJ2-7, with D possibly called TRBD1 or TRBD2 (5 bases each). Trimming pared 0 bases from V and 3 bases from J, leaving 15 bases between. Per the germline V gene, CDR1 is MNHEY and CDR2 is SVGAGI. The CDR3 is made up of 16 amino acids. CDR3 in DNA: TGTGCCAGCAGTTACTCGCCGGACCCTGGGGGCTACGAGCAGTACTTC. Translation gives CASSYSPDPGGYEQYF.

CDR3 sequence (DNA): TGTGCCATCAGTGACACCGGGACAGGGTTGCACGAGCAGTACTTC. Its protein product is CAISDTGTGLHEQYF. V and J are TRBV10-3 and TRBJ2-7; 9 bases line up with TRBD1. V was clipped by 3 bases and J by 5 bases; unmatched bases: 8. Germline CDR1 is ENHRY and CDR2 is SYGVKD. The CDR3 is 15 residues long.

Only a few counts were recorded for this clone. For the CDR3, the DNA is TGTGCCAGTAGTATAGGAGGAACAGGGGTGCGAGATACGCAGTATTTT. Translating it yields CASSIGGTGVRDTQYF. The V gene is TRBV19, the J gene TRBJ2-3, with 7 bases identical to TRBD1. The CDR3 is 16 residues long. Germline trimming cut 1 base from V and 5 bases from J; bases unmatched to any gene: 9. Germline CDR1 and CDR2: LNHDA and SQIVND (reference sequence).

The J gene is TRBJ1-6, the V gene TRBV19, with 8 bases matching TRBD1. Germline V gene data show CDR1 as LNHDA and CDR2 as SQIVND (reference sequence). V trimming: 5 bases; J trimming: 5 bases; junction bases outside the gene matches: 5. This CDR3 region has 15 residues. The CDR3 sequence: CASSVRGRDNSPLHF. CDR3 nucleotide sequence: TGTGCCAGTAGTGTCAGGGGGCGGGATAATTCACCCCTCCACTTT.

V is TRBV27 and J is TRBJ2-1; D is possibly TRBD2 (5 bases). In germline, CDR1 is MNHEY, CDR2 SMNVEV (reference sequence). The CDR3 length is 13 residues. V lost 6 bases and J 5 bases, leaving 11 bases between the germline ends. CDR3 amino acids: CASRKDLDNEQFF. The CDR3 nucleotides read TGTGCCAGCAGAAAGGACTTAGACAATGAGCAGTTCTTC.

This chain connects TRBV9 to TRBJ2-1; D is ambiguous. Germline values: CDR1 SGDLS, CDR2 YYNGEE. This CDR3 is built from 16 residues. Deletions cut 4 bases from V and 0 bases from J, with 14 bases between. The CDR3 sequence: CASSTNVRSSYNEQFF. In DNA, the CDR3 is TGTGCCAGCAGCACAAATGTGAGGAGCTCCTACAATGAGCAGTTCTTC.

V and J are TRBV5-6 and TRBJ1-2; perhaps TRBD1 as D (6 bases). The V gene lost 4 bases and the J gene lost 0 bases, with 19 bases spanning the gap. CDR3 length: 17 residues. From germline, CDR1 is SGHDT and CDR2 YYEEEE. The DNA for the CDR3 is TGTGCCAGCAGCCCGGTGTATGGACAGTCAGCTAACTATGGCTACACCTTC. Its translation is CASSPVYGQSANYGYTF.

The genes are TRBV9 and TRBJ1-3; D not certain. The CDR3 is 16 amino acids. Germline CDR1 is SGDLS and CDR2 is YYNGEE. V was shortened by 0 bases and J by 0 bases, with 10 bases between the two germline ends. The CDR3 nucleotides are TGTGCCAGCAGCGTAGACAGTCCCCTCTCTGGAAACACCATATATTTT. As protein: CASSVDSPLSGNTIYF.

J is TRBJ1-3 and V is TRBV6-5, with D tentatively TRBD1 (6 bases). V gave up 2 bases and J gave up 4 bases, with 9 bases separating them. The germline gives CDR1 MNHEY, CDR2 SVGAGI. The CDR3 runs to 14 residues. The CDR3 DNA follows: TGTGCCAGCAGTTACCGGGGGGCAGGAAACACCATATATTTT. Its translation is CASSYRGAGNTIYF.

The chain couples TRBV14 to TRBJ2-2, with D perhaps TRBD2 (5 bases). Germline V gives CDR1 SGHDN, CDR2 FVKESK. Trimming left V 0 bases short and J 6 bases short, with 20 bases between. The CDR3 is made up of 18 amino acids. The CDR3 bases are TGTGCCAGCAGCCAAGAGTGGTTCGAGGGAGAAGATGCCGGGGAGCTGTTTTTT. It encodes CASSQEWFEGEDAGELFF.

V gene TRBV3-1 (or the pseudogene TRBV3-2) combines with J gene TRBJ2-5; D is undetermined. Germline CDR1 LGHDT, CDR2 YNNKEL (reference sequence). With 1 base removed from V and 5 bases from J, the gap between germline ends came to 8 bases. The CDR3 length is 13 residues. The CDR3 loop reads CASSQGGGETQYF. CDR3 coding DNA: TGTGCCAGCAGCCAAGGTGGTGGGGAGACCCAGTACTTC.

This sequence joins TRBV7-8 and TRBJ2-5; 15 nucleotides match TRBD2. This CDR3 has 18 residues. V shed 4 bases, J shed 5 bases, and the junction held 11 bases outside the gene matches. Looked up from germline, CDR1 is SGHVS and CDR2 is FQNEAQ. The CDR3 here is CASSSIGTSGGSGETQYF. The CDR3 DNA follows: TGTGCCAGCAGCTCGATCGGGACTAGCGGGGGGTCAGGGGAGACCCAGTACTTC.